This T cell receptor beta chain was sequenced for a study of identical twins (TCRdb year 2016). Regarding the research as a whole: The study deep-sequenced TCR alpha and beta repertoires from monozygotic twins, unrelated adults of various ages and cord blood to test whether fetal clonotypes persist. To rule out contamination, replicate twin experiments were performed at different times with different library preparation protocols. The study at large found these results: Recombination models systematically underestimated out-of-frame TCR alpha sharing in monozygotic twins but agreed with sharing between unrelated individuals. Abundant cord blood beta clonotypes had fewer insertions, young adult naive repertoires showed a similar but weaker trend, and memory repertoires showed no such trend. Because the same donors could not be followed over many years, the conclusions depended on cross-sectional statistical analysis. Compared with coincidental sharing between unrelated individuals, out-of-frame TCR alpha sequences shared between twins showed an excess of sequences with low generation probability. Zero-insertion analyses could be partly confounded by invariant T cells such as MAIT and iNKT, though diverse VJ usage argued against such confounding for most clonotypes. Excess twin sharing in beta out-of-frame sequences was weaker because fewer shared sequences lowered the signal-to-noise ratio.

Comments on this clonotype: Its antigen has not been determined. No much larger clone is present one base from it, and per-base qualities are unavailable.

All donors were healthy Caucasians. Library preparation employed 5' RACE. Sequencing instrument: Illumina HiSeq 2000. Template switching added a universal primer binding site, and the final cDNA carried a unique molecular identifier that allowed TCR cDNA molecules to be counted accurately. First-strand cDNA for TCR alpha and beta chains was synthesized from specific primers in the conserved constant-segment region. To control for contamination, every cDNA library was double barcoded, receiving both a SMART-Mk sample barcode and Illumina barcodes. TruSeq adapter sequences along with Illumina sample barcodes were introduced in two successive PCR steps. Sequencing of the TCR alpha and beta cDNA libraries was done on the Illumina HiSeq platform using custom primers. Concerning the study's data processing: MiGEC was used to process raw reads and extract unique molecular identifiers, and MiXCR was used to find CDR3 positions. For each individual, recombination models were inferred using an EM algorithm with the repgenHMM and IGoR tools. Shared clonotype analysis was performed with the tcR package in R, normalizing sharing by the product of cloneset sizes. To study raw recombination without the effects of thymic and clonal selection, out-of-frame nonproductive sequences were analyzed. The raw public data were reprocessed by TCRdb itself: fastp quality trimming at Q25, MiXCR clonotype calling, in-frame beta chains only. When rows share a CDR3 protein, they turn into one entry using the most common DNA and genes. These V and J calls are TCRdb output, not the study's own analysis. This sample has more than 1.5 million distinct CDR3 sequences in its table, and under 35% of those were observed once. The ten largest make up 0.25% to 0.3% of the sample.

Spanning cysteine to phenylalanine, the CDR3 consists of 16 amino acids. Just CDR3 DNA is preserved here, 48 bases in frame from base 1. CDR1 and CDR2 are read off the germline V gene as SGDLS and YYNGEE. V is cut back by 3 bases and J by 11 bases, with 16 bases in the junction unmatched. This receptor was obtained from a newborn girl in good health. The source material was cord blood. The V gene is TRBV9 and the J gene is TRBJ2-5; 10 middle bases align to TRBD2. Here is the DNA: TGTGCCAGCAGCGCAGGGACACTAGCGGGATTTCGGGAGCAGTACTTC. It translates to CASSAGTLAGFREQYF.